This paragraph covers one TCR beta chain sequence. Data came from immunoSEQ multiplex PCR; TCRdb stores just in-frame clones and leaves some out. The sample holds 75,000 to 90,000 clones, less than 90% seen once. The data are from a study of blood T cell repertoires in COVID-19. Whole-study context: The cDNA or gDNA used as material had been derived from T cells, B-cell-depleted T cells, or PBMCs.

V was clipped by 2 bases and J by 1 base, with 5 bases between them. The germline gives CDR1 KGHDR, CDR2 SFDVKD. CDR3 length equals 15 residues. The chain recombines TRBV24-1 with TRBJ2-6; D unresolved. The receptor was isolated from a human donor in a cohort sampled during active COVID-19. Specimen: peripheral blood. The CDR3 protein is CATSDYRSGANVLTF. CDR3 sequence (DNA): TGTGCCACCAGTGATTACAGATCTGGGGCCAACGTCCTGACTTTC.